These 6 T cell receptor beta chains were all obtained from the same sample, sequenced in a study of T cells after yellow fever vaccination. MiXCR, run by TCRdb on the 5' RACE reads, gives a single entry per CDR3 protein. This sample has around 68,000 distinct CDR3 sequences, with under 9.5% found just once. Sequences were derived from CD8+ T cells sorted from PBMCs, sampled around 10 days after the first yellow fever vaccination. These receptors all stem from a man between 18 and 35 years old who received the YFV17D yellow fever vaccine.

The rearrangement links TRBV7-2 to TRBJ2-4; 7 nucleotides line up with TRBD1. The V and J ends lost 3 bases and 5 bases, in that order; junction bases with no gene match: 1. CDR1 is SGHTA and CDR2 is FQGNSA in the germline V gene. This CDR3 region has 13 residues. CDR3 region: CASSLGTENIQYF. The CDR3 region has the DNA TGTGCCAGCAGCTTGGGGACAGAAAACATTCAGTACTTC.

In its sample, this clonotype was seen many times. The rearrangement joins TRBV7-9 to TRBJ2-7; TRBD2 is a possible D gene (6 bases). In germline, CDR1 is SEHNR, CDR2 FQNEAQ (reference sequence). V dropped 8 bases and J dropped 5 bases, with 19 bases sitting between them. The CDR3 totals 14 residues. Written as DNA, the CDR3 is TGTGCCAGCGCCGGGGACGGGGGACTCCACGAGCAGTACTTC. Its translation is CASAGDGGLHEQYF.

This chain uses TRBV5-6 with TRBJ1-4; 9 bases line up with TRBD1. The CDR3 totals 15 residues. Germline assignment: CDR1 SGHDT and CDR2 YYEEEE. V shed 4 bases and J 1 base; nucleotides not matched to a gene: 2. The CDR3 DNA follows: TGTGCCAGCAGCCAGGGACAGGGAACTAATGAAAAACTGTTTTTT. Its protein product is CASSQGQGTNEKLFF.

This clonotype was seen repeatedly, ten times or more. The gene calls are TRBV4-1 and TRBJ2-1; 8 bases are shared with TRBD2. The CDR3 contains 15 residues. Germline V lookup: CDR1 MGHRA, CDR2 YSYEKL. J lost 1 base, V lost 4 bases, and 3 bases had no gene match. The CDR3 loop is CASSLSGGSYNEQFF. CDR3 sequence (DNA): TGCGCCAGCAGCCTCAGCGGGGGTTCCTACAATGAGCAGTTCTTC.

This clonotype has only a few counts. The J gene is TRBJ1-2, the V gene TRBV7-9; D remains unclear. Germline V CDR1 and CDR2: SEHNR, FQNEAQ (reference sequence). V was trimmed by 5 bases and J by 4 bases, leaving 14 bases between them. The CDR3 is 14 residues long. This CDR3 is CASSRTPTVYGYTF. CDR3 nucleotide sequence: TGTGCCAGCAGCCGCACCCCGACTGTCTATGGCTACACCTTC.

At least ten counts were recorded for this clonotype. The chain is built from TRBV14 and TRBJ2-1; the match to TRBD2 covers 12 bases. Germline CDR1 and CDR2: SGHDN and FVKESK. V gave up 5 bases and J gave up 5 bases; unmatched junction bases: 10. The length of the CDR3 is 17 residues. Here the CDR3 DNA reads TGTGCCAGCAGCACGACTAGCGGGGGTAGTGGGAACAATGAGCAGTTCTTC. It specifies CASSTTSGGSGNNEQFF.